This is a list of T cell receptor beta chains from one sample in a study of Graves' ophthalmopathy and Graves' hyperthyroidism. Via MiXCR, TCRdb re-called the multiplex PCR reads, giving one row per CDR3 protein. The sample comprises 900,000 to 1,200,000 distinct CDR3 sequences, about two fifths of which are singletons, and 11% rests with the top ten. Input material: peripheral blood or thyroid tissue (not recorded which). Receptors originate from an adult man with Graves' hyperthyroidism. Both conserved end residues are part of each CDR3. Each record gives: J gene, clone size, V gene, CDR3 protein. Clone size is shown for a subset of rows, as once, few, many or a class of expanded clone.

j_call: TRBJ2-3
clone_size: .
v_call: TRBV10-3
cdr3_aa: CAISEFRDLSTDTQYF

j_call: TRBJ2-7
clone_size: many
v_call: TRBV2
cdr3_aa: CASSKERGVGHEQYF

j_call: TRBJ2-7
clone_size: few
v_call: TRBV5-4
cdr3_aa: CASSLEKGALSEQYF

j_call: TRBJ2-7
clone_size: many
v_call: TRBV19
cdr3_aa: CASSIAGTDEQYF

j_call: TRBJ1-2
clone_size: .
v_call: TRBV15
cdr3_aa: CATTDRGQGYGYTF

j_call: TRBJ2-7
clone_size: once
v_call: TRBV7-9
cdr3_aa: CASSASAYEQYF

j_call: TRBJ2-7
clone_size: few
v_call: TRBV12-3/TRBV12-4
cdr3_aa: CASGTGFSLEQYF

j_call: TRBJ2-5
clone_size: many
v_call: TRBV12-3/TRBV12-4
cdr3_aa: CASSDRGEETQYF

j_call: TRBJ1-1
clone_size: few
v_call: TRBV10-3
cdr3_aa: CAITGTFGGNTEAFF

j_call: TRBJ1-1
clone_size: .
v_call: TRBV7-9
cdr3_aa: CASSEGQTNTEAFF

j_call: TRBJ1-1
clone_size: .
v_call: TRBV29-1
cdr3_aa: CSVGRRAGAAVPEAFF

j_call: TRBJ2-5
clone_size: many
v_call: TRBV29-1
cdr3_aa: CSVEGTATQETQYF

j_call: TRBJ1-6
clone_size: .
v_call: TRBV7-6
cdr3_aa: CASSLGGWNSPLHF

j_call: TRBJ2-5
clone_size: many
v_call: TRBV7-8
cdr3_aa: CASSLGEGGGQETQYF

j_call: TRBJ2-7
clone_size: few
v_call: TRBV28
cdr3_aa: CASRTGSPYEQYF

j_call: TRBJ2-5
clone_size: few
v_call: TRBV29-1
cdr3_aa: CSVESRLQETQYF

j_call: TRBJ2-5
clone_size: many
v_call: TRBV29-1
cdr3_aa: CSVEGLVERETQYF

j_call: TRBJ2-2
clone_size: .
v_call: TRBV7-2
cdr3_aa: CASSSGGEGRTGELFF

j_call: TRBJ1-5
clone_size: once
v_call: TRBV2
cdr3_aa: CASLGQGRNQPQHF

j_call: TRBJ2-7
clone_size: .
v_call: TRBV6-5
cdr3_aa: CASSYSGQGAVYEQYF

j_call: TRBJ2-2
clone_size: .
v_call: TRBV25-1
cdr3_aa: CASLVVPNTGELFF

j_call: TRBJ1-4
clone_size: .
v_call: TRBV25-1
cdr3_aa: CASRGDRAEKLFF

j_call: TRBJ1-4
clone_size: .
v_call: TRBV7-8
cdr3_aa: CASREAGIKEKLFF

j_call: TRBJ2-6
clone_size: few
v_call: TRBV10-2
cdr3_aa: CASSESRAGGANVLTF

j_call: TRBJ1-4
clone_size: few
v_call: TRBV7-3
cdr3_aa: CASSSQTGPNEKLFF

j_call: TRBJ2-2
clone_size: few
v_call: TRBV12-3/TRBV12-4
cdr3_aa: CASSLSGGMSPGELFF

j_call: TRBJ1-5
clone_size: many
v_call: TRBV29-1
cdr3_aa: CSVAAGGGPNQPQHF

j_call: TRBJ2-7
clone_size: once
v_call: TRBV10-3
cdr3_aa: CAIRPAGGFEQYF